One sample yielded the 15 T cell receptor beta chains listed below, sequenced in a study of T cell responses to AZD1222 COVID-19 vaccine. The table came from immunoSEQ multiplex PCR; TCRdb's copy has only in-frame clones and leaves some out. This table holds 120,000 to 150,000 clones, 90% found once. The specimen was peripheral blood, collected on day 0 of AZD1222 vaccination. The receptors come from an adult in good health.

The chain joins TRBV19 to TRBJ2-5, with D possibly being TRBD1 (5 bases). Germline V gives CDR1 LNHDA, CDR2 SQIVND (reference sequence). V was shortened by 5 bases and J by 2 bases, with 12 bases between the two germline ends. The CDR3 extends over 14 amino acids. This CDR3 reads CASSHGHQQETQYF. The CDR3 DNA reads as TGTGCCAGTAGTCATGGACATCAGCAAGAGACCCAGTACTTC.

The V and J genes are TRBV30 and TRBJ2-7; 10 bases are a match to TRBD1. Germline V gene sequence: CDR1 GTSNPN, CDR2 SVGIG (reference sequence). This CDR3 is 14 amino acids long. Trimming took 0 bases from V and 3 from J; bases not matched to a gene: 2. The CDR3 spells CAWSVRDRGYEQYF. The CDR3 nucleotides read TGTGCCTGGAGTGTACGGGACAGGGGCTACGAGCAGTACTTC.

This chain uses TRBV6-1 with TRBJ2-3; the match to TRBD1 covers 7 bases. Per the germline V gene, CDR1 is MNHNS and CDR2 is SASEGT. The CDR3 extends over 16 amino acids. The junction had 11 bases not matched to a gene; V was cut back by 2 bases and J by 6 bases. CDR3 loop: CASSESLSTGYDTQYF. CDR3 sequence (DNA): TGTGCCAGCAGTGAATCCCTGTCGACAGGGTACGATACGCAGTATTTT.

The chain couples TRBV7-9 to TRBJ2-3; possibly TRBD2 for D (7 bases). Trimming took off 6 bases at V and 0 bases at J, with 10 bases between the two ends. Germline loops: CDR1 SEHNR, CDR2 FQNEAQ (reference sequence). CDR3 length equals 14 residues. The CDR3 region has the DNA TGTGCCAGCAGGCGGGGGCGGAGCACAGATACGCAGTATTTT. Amino acids: CASRRGRSTDTQYF. The full variable domain, with the rest looked up from reference TRBV7-9 and TRBJ2-3, is DTGVSQNPRHKITKRGQNVTFRCDPISEHNRLYWYRQTLGQGPEFLTYFQNEAQLEKSRLLSDRFSAERPKGSFSTLEIQRTEQGDSAMYLCASRRGRSTDTQYFGPGTRLTVL.

This sequence joins TRBV6-7 and TRBJ1-4; D ambiguous. TRBV6-7 is identified as an open reading frame with a role that is uncertain. The CDR3 length is 15 residues. V lost 0 bases to trimming and J lost 5 bases, with 10 bases between them. The CDR3 spells CASSYSSRENEKLFF. The CDR3, as DNA: TGTGCCAGCAGTTACTCGAGCCGGGAGAATGAAAAACTGTTTTTT.

This chain joins TRBV12-3 or TRBV12-4 and TRBJ1-2; D is perhaps TRBD1 (5 bases). This CDR3 is built from 13 residues. Trimming took 2 bases from V and 4 from J, leaving 8 bases between them. CDR3 sequence reads: CASSLPGVYGYTF. In DNA, the CDR3 is TGTGCCAGCAGTTTACCGGGGGTCTATGGCTACACCTTC.

DNA for the CDR3: TGTGCCAGCAGCCCCTACAGGGGGCAAAAGAATGAAAAACTGTTTTTT. Protein sequence: CASSPYRGQKNEKLFF. The V gene is TRBV5-4, the J gene TRBJ1-4, with TRBD1 matching over 9 bases. The germline gives CDR1 SGHNT, CDR2 YYREEE (reference sequence). The V and J ends lost 4 bases and 5 bases, in that order; junction bases with no gene match: 9. The CDR3 contains 16 residues.

V usage is TRBV4-3 and J usage is TRBJ2-1, with 9 bases lining up with TRBD2. V shed 2 bases and J 8 bases; nucleotides not matched to a gene: 19. The CDR3 covers 19 residues. Germline V lookup: CDR1 LGHNA, CDR2 YSLEER. CDR3 sequence: CASSQPDGRLAEVYYEQFF. In DNA, the CDR3 is TGCGCCAGCAGCCAACCCGACGGTCGACTAGCGGAAGTGTATTATGAGCAGTTCTTC.

V usage is TRBV19 and J usage is TRBJ2-2; 7 nucleotides agree with TRBD2. Germline V gene lookup returns CDR1 LNHDA and CDR2 SQIVND (reference sequence). The CDR3 length is 15 residues. The V segment lost 5 bases and the J segment 2 bases; nucleotides outside the gene matches: 5. The CDR3, as DNA: TGTGCCAGTAGTCCCCTAGCGGCAAACACCGGGGAGCTGTTTTTT. Translating it yields CASSPLAANTGELFF.

The chain couples TRBV2 to TRBJ1-5; D unclear. The CDR3 consists of 14 residues. The V gene's germline CDR1 is SNHLY and CDR2 FYNNEI. V lost 3 bases, J lost 5 bases, and 11 bases lay in between. The CDR3 is CASSDRGYDQPQHF. Here the CDR3 DNA reads TGTGCCAGCAGTGATAGAGGGTACGATCAGCCCCAGCATTTT.

The chain joins TRBV5-4 to TRBJ1-2, with D unclear. Germline V gene lookup returns CDR1 SGHNT and CDR2 YYREEE (reference sequence). Deletions cut 0 bases from V and 5 bases from J, with 14 bases between. This CDR3 is 15 amino acids long. This CDR3 reads CASSLEGLRGYGYTF. CDR3 DNA: TGTGCCAGCAGCTTGGAAGGACTACGGGGTTATGGCTACACCTTC.

The rearrangement uses TRBV11-3 and TRBJ2-5; 7 bases map to TRBD1. CDR3 size: 15 residues. Trimming at V came to 4 bases and at J to 3 bases, leaving 8 bases not matched to a gene. Per germline, CDR1 SGHNT and CDR2 YENEEA. CDR3 nucleotide sequence: TGTGCCAGCAGCTCCAGACAGGGAGCGAAAGAGACCCAGTACTTC. Its translation: CASSSRQGAKETQYF.

V gene TRBV6-5 combines with J gene TRBJ2-1; D is uncertain. CDR1 is MNHEY, CDR2 SVGAGI, per germline. The CDR3 runs to 15 residues. V lost 6 bases and J 2 bases, leaving 14 bases between the germline ends. CDR3 sequence (DNA): TGTGCCAGCAGGCTCGAGGCGGAACCCTACAATGAGCAGTTCTTC. Translating it yields CASRLEAEPYNEQFF.

V gene TRBV6-5 combines with J gene TRBJ2-1; a possible D gene is TRBD1 (6 bases). The germline V gene encodes CDR1 MNHEY and CDR2 SVGAGI. The ends were cut back, 0 bases at V and 6 bases at J, with 9 bases in the middle. The CDR3 contains 14 residues. The CDR3 nucleotides are TGTGCCAGCAGTTACTCTCCGGACAGCAATGAGCAGTTCTTC. Protein product: CASSYSPDSNEQFF.

The DNA for the CDR3 is TGCGCCAGCAGATCCGGGACAGGGGGCGAGGGCACTGAAGCTTTCTTT. Amino acids: CASRSGTGGEGTEAFF. This chain joins TRBV5-1 and TRBJ1-1; 12 bases fit TRBD1. J gave up 4 bases and V 5 bases, and 9 bases lay outside the gene matches. The length of the CDR3 is 16 residues. CDR1 and CDR2 (germline): SGHRS, YFSETQ.